This TCR beta chain was sequenced for a study of tumor-infiltrating lymphocytes in primary liver carcinoma. The CDR3 totals 12 residues. Germline-derived CDR1 and CDR2 are MDHEN and SYDVKM. Between the trimmed V and J ends, which lost 2 bases and 4 bases, there was a span of 5 bases. Co-extracting RNA and DNA was done with about 20-34 mg of unsorted bulk tissue as input. Note on this clonotype: The antigen is undetermined. The CDR3 ends on some other residue instead of the conserved phenylalanine or tryptophan, so this is likely a read error.

The study, taken as a whole, reports: When set against blood, tumors had a significantly higher top-250-clone fraction (p = 0.039). Merely some 7-24% of top clones spanned all five tumor regions.

A primer in the constant region served to generate TCR beta cDNA from approximately 450 ng of total RNA. Sequencing libraries for TCR beta derived from three nested multiplex PCR rounds that used slightly modified ARM-PCR. The study ran its first two PCR rounds for 9 to 10 cycles each, using TRBV1-TRBV30 forward primers and a C-beta reverse primer. TCRdb reprocessed the multiplex PCR reads via MiXCR and lists one record per CDR3 protein. The sample holds approximately 73,000 distinct CDR3 sequences, 71% seen once. The chain combines TRBV28 with TRBJ1-1; D is uncertain. The sequence was obtained from a woman aged 60-75 years with primary liver carcinoma and hepatitis B virus infection. Sequenced input: liver tumor tissue from sampling region 4. Subset described: tumor region T4, right-lateral pole. The CDR3 loop is CASSLGRTEAFL. CDR3 bases: TGTGCCAGCAGTTTAGGTCGCACTGAAGCTTTCTTA.